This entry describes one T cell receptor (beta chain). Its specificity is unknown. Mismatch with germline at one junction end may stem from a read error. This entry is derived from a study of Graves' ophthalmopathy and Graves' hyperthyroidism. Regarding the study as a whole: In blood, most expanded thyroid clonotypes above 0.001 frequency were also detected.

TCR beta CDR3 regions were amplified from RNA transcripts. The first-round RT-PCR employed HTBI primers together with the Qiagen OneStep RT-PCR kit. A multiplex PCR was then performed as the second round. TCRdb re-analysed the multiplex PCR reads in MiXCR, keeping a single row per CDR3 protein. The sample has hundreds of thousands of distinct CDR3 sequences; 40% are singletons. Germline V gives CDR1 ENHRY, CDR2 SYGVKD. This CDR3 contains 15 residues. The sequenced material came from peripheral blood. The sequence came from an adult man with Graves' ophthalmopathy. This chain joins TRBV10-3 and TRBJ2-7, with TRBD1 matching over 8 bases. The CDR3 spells CASSYSAGGLGEQYF. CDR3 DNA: TGTGCCAGCAGTTACTCGGCAGGGGGCTTGGGGGAGCAGTACTTC.